This is a list of T cell receptor beta chains from one sample in a study of T cells in Graves' hyperthyroidism and ophthalmopathy. TCRdb recomputed calls from the multiplex PCR reads with MiXCR, one row per CDR3 protein. The sample yields a few hundred thousand distinct CDR3 sequences, around 22% seen once. The specimen was blood. These receptors originate from a man aged 25 to 45 with Graves' ophthalmopathy. CDR3s include the opening cysteine and the closing phenylalanine or tryptophan. D genes are given only for firm matches. Expanded clones are given a class, and other clones once, few, many or no size at all.

V gene	J gene	D gene	clone size	CDR3 DNA	CDR3 protein
TRBV6-2/TRBV6-3	TRBJ2-5	-	-	TGTGCCAGCAAGATACGGGGCGCTAGCCGTCTAGAGACCCAGTACTTC	CASKIRGASRLETQYF
TRBV19	TRBJ2-7	-	few	TGTGCCAGTAGTATATCAAGCGGCTACGAGCAGTACTTC	CASSISSGYEQYF
TRBV5-6	TRBJ1-6	-	-	TGTGCCAGCAGCTCCAGATCCAAGCAGGGAGGAAATAATTCACCCCTCCACTTT	CASSSRSKQGGNNSPLHF
TRBV11-3	TRBJ2-7	TRBD2	many	TGTGCCAGCATGACTAGCGGGAAAGCCTACGAGCAGTACTTC	CASMTSGKAYEQYF
TRBV6-2/TRBV6-3	TRBJ1-1	TRBD1	many	TGTGCCAGCAGCCCTCCCCGACAGGGGCGTCCTAGCACTGAAGCTTTCTTT	CASSPPRQGRPSTEAFF
TRBV6-2/TRBV6-3	TRBJ1-4	TRBD1	-	TGTGCCACCACCCCCGGCAGGGGGCCAGTTAATGAAAAACTGTTTTTT	CATTPGRGPVNEKLFF
TRBV4-1	TRBJ1-1	-	few	TGCGCCAGCAACCCAGGGGAGGGGGGGATCACTGAAGCTTTCTTT	CASNPGEGGITEAFF
TRBV7-2	TRBJ2-1	-	many	TGTGCCAGCAGCTTATTCCAGGGGTATTACAATGAGCAGTTCTTC	CASSLFQGYYNEQFF
TRBV11-2	TRBJ1-1	-	many	TGTGCCAGCAGCGCGGTGGGGGGAATTGGCACTGAAGCTTTCTTT	CASSAVGGIGTEAFF
TRBV10-2	TRBJ1-2	-	few	TGCGCCAGCAGTGAGTCGACTCCGGGGAACTATGGCTACACCTTC	CASSESTPGNYGYTF
TRBV18	TRBJ1-3	-	-	TGTGCCAGCTCACTTTTATACACCATATATTTT	CASSLLYTIYF
TRBV11-2	TRBJ2-7	-	many	TGTGCCAGCAGCTTAGCCTTGCAGGGAGGTTACGAGCAGTACTTC	CASSLALQGGYEQYF
TRBV28	TRBJ2-7	-	many	TGTGCCAGCAGTGACGAGACAGCTTCAAGATCCTACGAGCAGTACTTC	CASSDETASRSYEQYF
TRBV6-1	TRBJ2-7	-	many	TGTGCCAGCAGTGCTGGATTCTACGAGCAGTACTTC	CASSAGFYEQYF
TRBV6-5	TRBJ2-2	TRBD2	-	TGTGCCAGCAGTTACTTAGGACTAGCTACTACTAACACCGGGGAGCTGTTTTTT	CASSYLGLATTNTGELFF
TRBV19	TRBJ1-2	-	-	TGTGCCAGTAGTATAATAGCCGGGGAGCAGGGCTACACCTTC	CASSIIAGEQGYTF
TRBV5-5	TRBJ2-7	-	-	TGTGCCAGCAGCTTATGGGACTACGAGCAGTACTTC	CASSLWDYEQYF
TRBV3-1	TRBJ2-3	-	-	TGTGCCAGCAGCCCGGGCCCGAAGACAGGACGCACAGATACGCAGTATTTT	CASSPGPKTGRTDTQYF
TRBV6-1	TRBJ2-5	-	-	TGTGCCAGCAGATCAGGGTCTGATCAAGAGACCCAGTACTTC	CASRSGSDQETQYF